This record looks at one TCR beta chain sequence and its context. The antigen is undetermined. These data are taken from a study of cytomegalovirus exposure and HLA in healthy donors. Study results and limitations: The authors later found HLA-associated TCR beta chains more clonally expanded than equally common others. There was a cluster of highly shared sequence variants that was likely a sequencing artifact.

Germline V CDR1 and CDR2: SGHTA, FQGNSA. The CDR3 totals 14 residues. V shed 5 bases and J 6 bases; nucleotides not matched to a gene: 4. Researchers ran the PCR with 60 Vbeta and 13 Jbeta primers. Original processing notes: Per a later analysis, the number of unique TCR beta chains was approximately 73 million, of which some 9.9 million were shared. TCRdb keeps only in-frame clones here, not all; method: immunoSEQ multiplex PCR. Clone size and the V and J calls come from that table; the DNA yielded D and trimming. The repertoire holds more than 200,000 clones, 65% to 80% seen once, with 15% to 18% in the top ten.

The rearrangement uses TRBV7-2 and TRBJ1-5; 10 bases are a match to TRBD1. The TCR comes from a man aged 35 to 55 in good health and CMV-seronegative. Sequencing was carried out using PBMCs. The CDR3: CASSPRQGAQPQHF. In DNA, the CDR3 is TGTGCCAGCAGCCCCCGACAGGGGGCTCAGCCCCAGCATTTT.